This T cell receptor beta chain was captured by sequencing in a study of CD8 T cells in Susac syndrome. With random hexamers, reverse transcription was performed on about 0.5 to 1 ug of RNA. Across 54 Vbeta and 13 Jbeta, immunoSEQ multiplex PCR amplified TCR beta CDR3. A single record per CDR3 protein comes from TCRdb applying MiXCR to the immunoSEQ multiplex PCR reads. This table holds 50,000 to 60,000 distinct CDR3 sequences, roughly nine tenths found once. This CDR3 contains 15 residues. Losses at the gene ends were 4 bases for V and 3 bases for J; bases not matched to a gene: 7. The V gene's germline CDR1 is SGHDN and CDR2 FVKESK.

The chain carries TRBV14 and TRBJ2-7; 9 nucleotides align to TRBD1. The receptor comes from a human donor in good health. The sequenced sample was CD8+ T cells from PBMCs. This chain's CDR3 is CASSLIRDRDYEQYF. The CDR3 DNA is TGTGCCAGCAGCCTAATCCGGGACAGGGACTACGAGCAGTACTTC. The whole variable domain, filled in from reference TRBV14 and TRBJ2-7, reads EAGVTQFPSHSVIEKGQTVTLRCDPISGHDNLYWYRRVMGKEIKFLLHFVKESKQDESGMPNNRFLAERTGGTYSTLKVQPAELEDSGVYFCASSLIRDRDYEQYFGPGTRLTVT.